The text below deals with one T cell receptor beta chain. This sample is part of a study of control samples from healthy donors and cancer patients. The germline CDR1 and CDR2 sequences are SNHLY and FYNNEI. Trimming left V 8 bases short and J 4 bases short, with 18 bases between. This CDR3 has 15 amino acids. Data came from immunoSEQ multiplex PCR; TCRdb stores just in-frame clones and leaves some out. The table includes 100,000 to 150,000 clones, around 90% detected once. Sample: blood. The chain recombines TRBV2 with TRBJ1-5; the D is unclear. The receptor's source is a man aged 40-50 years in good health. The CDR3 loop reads CASGPGPGRNQPQHF. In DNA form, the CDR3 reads TGTGCCAGCGGGCCTGGTCCGGGAAGAAATCAGCCCCAGCATTTT.